The clone carrying this T cell receptor (beta chain) was observed a few times. The antigen is unknown. The junction had 8 bases not matched to a gene; V was cut back by 4 bases and J by 0 bases. This CDR3 is 18 amino acids long. Looked up from germline, CDR1 is SEHNR and CDR2 is FQNEAQ (reference sequence). The source of the sample is a study of cytomegalovirus exposure and HLA in healthy donors. About the study: From donors who were HLA-typed, an early data release held around 80 million unique TCRs.

Use of 60 Vbeta and 13 Jbeta primers characterized the PCR. TCRdb keeps only in-frame clones here, not all; method: immunoSEQ multiplex PCR. The repertoire consists of 150,000 to 200,000 clones, with more than 9.5% occurring once and the leading ten covering under 10%. General study findings and limits: According to a later analysis, most TCR beta chains associated with CMV appeared HLA-restricted. Accurate prediction of most subjects' HLA-A and HLA-B alleles from TCR beta sequences was reported. Near-uniform donor sequencing depth was presumed by presence/absence analyses.

The genes are TRBV7-9 and TRBJ2-3; 12 bases map to TRBD2. This receptor was identified in a man over 45 in good health and CMV-seropositive. Sequenced material: PBMCs. The CDR3 nucleotides are TGTGCCAGCAGCTATACACTAGCGGGGGGCCCCAGCACAGATACGCAGTATTTT. This translates into CASSYTLAGGPSTDTQYF.